One sample yielded the 20 T cell receptor beta chains listed below, sequenced in a study of blood T cells in healthy people across ages. The use of a sample-barcoded 5' primer and a J-beta primer mix characterized a second PCR of about 6 to 11 cycles. TCRdb re-called the 5' RACE reads through MiXCR, storing one row per CDR3 protein. Of 1.5 million to 2 million distinct CDR3 sequences listed, roughly 50% are singletons. The sequenced sample was blood. Receptors were obtained from a woman in her 40s in good health.

CDR3 sequence reads: CASSPNNRGTEAFF. The DNA of the CDR3 is TGTGCCAGCAGCCCAAATAACAGGGGCACTGAAGCTTTCTTT. This rearrangement joins TRBV6-2 or TRBV6-3 to TRBJ1-1, with 7 bases matching TRBD1. The CDR3 is 14 residues long. Trimming at V came to 6 bases and at J to 4 bases, leaving 8 bases not matched to a gene. Germline CDR1 reads MNHEY; CDR2 reads SVGEGT.

This clonotype was observed a few times. The CDR3 DNA reads TGTGCCAGCAGCTCTACGAATCAGGCCTACAATGAGCAGTTCTTC. It specifies CASSSTNQAYNEQFF. The rearrangement links TRBV7-6 to TRBJ2-1; no firm D call. The CDR3 has 15 amino acids. V was cut by 4 bases and J by 2 bases, with 12 bases left in between. Germline values: CDR1 SGHVS, CDR2 FNYEAQ.

V usage is TRBV18 and J usage is TRBJ2-3, with TRBD1 matching over 7 bases. The germline V gene has CDR1 KGHSH and CDR2 LQKENI. V trimming: 4 bases; J trimming: 0 bases; junction bases outside the gene matches: 7. The CDR3 sequence is 16 residues long. CDR3 residues: CASSHRGQISTDTQYF. The CDR3 DNA reads TGTGCCAGCTCACACAGGGGCCAAATTAGCACAGATACGCAGTATTTT.

This clonotype turned up a few times. The chain links TRBV7-2 to TRBJ2-1; 8 bases line up with TRBD2. CDR1 and CDR2 from the germline V gene are SGHTA and FQGNSA. V dropped 5 bases and J dropped 8; count of bases not matched to a gene: 8. The CDR3 is 14 amino acids. CDR3 region: CASSRGGSQYEQFF. CDR3 DNA: TGTGCCAGCAGCCGGGGGGGCAGTCAGTATGAGCAGTTCTTC. Full variable domain (rest looked up from reference TRBV7-2 and TRBJ2-1): GAGVSQSPSNKVTEKGKDVELRCDPISGHTALYWYRQSLGQGLEFLIYFQGNSAPDKSGLPSDRFSAERTGGSVSTLTIQRTQQEDSAVYLCASSRGGSQYEQFFGPGTRLTVL.

The chain combines TRBV2 with TRBJ1-2; 8 bases match TRBD1. The germline CDR1 and CDR2 sequences are SNHLY and FYNNEI. V was pared by 6 bases and J by 2 bases, with 5 bases of the junction left unmatched. The CDR3 has 14 residues. CDR3: CASRGQVPNYGYTF. The CDR3 region has the DNA TGTGCCAGCAGGGGACAGGTTCCCAACTATGGCTACACCTTC.

V usage is TRBV2 and J usage is TRBJ2-7, with 12 positions matching TRBD2. The V gene end was trimmed by 7 bases and the J gene end by 7 bases; junction bases not matched to a gene: 11. The CDR3 contains 15 residues. The germline V gene encodes CDR1 SNHLY and CDR2 FYNNEI. CDR3 loop: CASTGLAGTLKEQYF. The CDR3, as DNA: TGTGCCAGCACCGGACTAGCGGGGACCCTTAAGGAGCAGTACTTC.

This clonotype was counted a few times. The chain is built from TRBV7-2 and TRBJ2-3; 8 bases fit TRBD2. This CDR3 spans 15 amino acids. CDR1 SGHTA and CDR2 FQGNSA come from the germline V gene. The trim removed 5 bases at V and 1 base at J, leaving 5 bases unmatched. Written as DNA, the CDR3 is TGTGCCAGCAGCCGTAAAGCGGGGGGCACAGATACGCAGTATTTT. This sequence encodes CASSRKAGGTDTQYF.

V usage is TRBV6-1 and J usage is TRBJ2-3; D is unresolved. Trimming left V 2 bases short and J 2 bases short, with 8 bases between. This CDR3 has 14 amino acids. Germline CDR1 is MNHNS and CDR2 is SASEGT. The CDR3 nucleotides are TGTGCCAGCAGTGAATTTGCGTTCACAGATACGCAGTATTTT. It is translated as CASSEFAFTDTQYF.

This clonotype has just a few counts. The V and J genes are TRBV12-3 or TRBV12-4 and TRBJ2-1, with D possibly matching TRBD2 (5 bases). This CDR3 is 16 amino acids long. The V end lost 7 bases, the J end lost 1 base, and 17 bases lay between the germline ends. The CDR3 loop reads CASTTTDFRSYNEQFF. CDR3 DNA: TGTGCCAGCACCACTACGGACTTTCGATCCTACAATGAGCAGTTCTTC.

The chain carries TRBV7-4 and TRBJ1-6; D gene unclear. This CDR3 spans 16 amino acids. V lost 7 bases and J 1 base, leaving 14 bases between the germline ends. The germline gives CDR1 SGHVT, CDR2 SQSDAQ. This CDR3 is CASNGGMVSYNSPLHF. The CDR3 DNA reads as TGTGCCAGCAATGGCGGGATGGTGTCCTATAATTCACCCCTCCACTTT. Full variable domain (missing parts from reference TRBV7-4 and TRBJ1-6): GAGVSQSPRYKVAKRGRDVALRCDSISGHVTLYWYRQTLGQGSEVLTYSQSDAQRDKSGRPSGRFSAERPERSVSTLKIQRTEQGDSAVYLCASNGGMVSYNSPLHFGNGTRLTVT.

In this sample, this clonotype turned up many times. V gene TRBV7-2 combines with J gene TRBJ2-3; possible D gene TRBD1, 6 bases. The CDR3 spans 15 residues. With 5 bases removed from V and 0 bases from J, the gap between germline ends came to 12 bases. The germline V gene has CDR1 SGHTA and CDR2 FQGNSA. The DNA of the CDR3 is TGTGCCAGCAGCGCTAGACAGGCTAGCACAGATACGCAGTATTTT. Translated: CASSARQASTDTQYF. The entire variable domain, with the rest obtained from reference TRBV7-2 and TRBJ2-3, is as follows: GAGVSQSPSNKVTEKGKDVELRCDPISGHTALYWYRQSLGQGLEFLIYFQGNSAPDKSGLPSDRFSAERTGGSVSTLTIQRTQQEDSAVYLCASSARQASTDTQYFGPGTRLTVL.

The chain has TRBV19 and TRBJ1-2; TRBD1 is a possible D gene (5 bases). V lost 10 bases to trimming and J lost 0 bases, with 18 bases between them. Germline V gene sequence: CDR1 LNHDA, CDR2 SQIVND (reference sequence). There are 15 residues in the CDR3. DNA of the CDR3: TGTGCCACCAGCAGGGACCCAAACCCTAACTATGGCTACACCTTC. The encoded protein is CATSRDPNPNYGYTF. Using reference TRBV19 and TRBJ1-2 for the parts outside the CDR3, the full variable domain is DGGITQSPKYLFRKEGQNVTLSCEQNLNHDAMYWYRQDPGQGLRLIYYSQIVNDFQKGDIAEGYSVSREKKESFPLTVTSAQKNPTAFYLCATSRDPNPNYGYTFGSGTRLTVV.

The chain couples TRBV5-1 to TRBJ2-1, with TRBD2 matching 7 bases. This CDR3 spans 16 amino acids. Trimming took 5 bases from V and 3 from J; bases not matched to a gene: 11. The V gene's germline CDR1 is SGHRS and CDR2 YFSETQ. CDR3 bases: TGCGCCAGCAGTCGCTCCGGGACTACCAGCTACAATGAGCAGTTCTTC. Protein product: CASSRSGTTSYNEQFF.

This clonotype was recorded a few times. This chain links TRBV4-1 with TRBJ2-5; the match to TRBD1 covers 11 bases. Germline V gene data show CDR1 as MGHRA and CDR2 as YSYEKL. The CDR3 has 15 amino acids. V dropped 1 base and J dropped 4; count of bases not matched to a gene: 2. The CDR3 spells CASSQVDRGRETQYF. The CDR3 DNA reads TGCGCCAGCAGCCAAGTGGACAGGGGGCGAGAGACCCAGTACTTC.

The chain couples TRBV7-2 to TRBJ2-4; weak D call: TRBD1 (6 bases). The length of the CDR3 is 16 residues. Trimming shortened V by 0 bases and J by 0 bases, and 9 bases separated the two germline ends. CDR1 and CDR2 (germline): SGHTA, FQGNSA. The CDR3 DNA reads as TGTGCCAGCAGCTTAGCGACAGGTGAAGCCAAAAACATTCAGTACTTC. Its protein is CASSLATGEAKNIQYF.

V and J are TRBV27 and TRBJ2-4, with TRBD1 matching over 10 bases. The V segment lost 2 bases and the J segment 14 bases; nucleotides outside the gene matches: 3. The CDR3 spans 12 residues. Per the germline V gene, CDR1 is MNHEY and CDR2 is SMNVEV (reference sequence). The CDR3 spells CASSLGGTGEYF. CDR3 in DNA: TGTGCCAGCAGTTTAGGAGGGACAGGGGAGTACTTC.

The chain is built from TRBV3-1 and TRBJ2-5; 8 nucleotides line up with TRBD2. The DNA end favors TRBJ2-7, so the J call may be wrong. The CDR3 has 14 residues. Germline CDR1 reads LGHDT; CDR2 reads YNNKEL (reference sequence). CDR3 in DNA: TGTGCCAGCAGCCACCAGCGGGGGCCGTACGAGCAGTACTTC. It translates to CASSHQRGPYEQYF.

The chain carries TRBV29-1 and TRBJ2-6; D gene ambiguous. V lost 6 bases to trimming and J lost 0 bases, with 9 bases between them. Per germline, CDR1 SQVTM and CDR2 ANQGSEA. The CDR3 is 14 residues long. The CDR3 reads CSVAEASGANVLTF. CDR3 DNA sequence: TGCAGCGTAGCCGAAGCCTCTGGGGCCAACGTCCTGACTTTC.

With regard to this clonotype: The junction departs from germline at one end; a sequencing error may be responsible. J is TRBJ2-5 and V is TRBV5-1, with D uncertain. This CDR3 region has 14 residues. Germline V CDR1 and CDR2: SGHRS, YFSETQ. The CDR3 region is CVSSLLGTQETQYF. The CDR3 coding sequence is TGCGTCAGCAGCTTGCTTGGCACTCAAGAGACCCAGTACTTC.

This clonotype was counted a few times. The chain links TRBV4-2 to TRBJ1-2; D is possibly TRBD1 (5 bases). Per the germline V gene, CDR1 is LGHNA and CDR2 is YNFKEQ. The CDR3 is 16 amino acids. Trimming took off 1 base at V and 4 bases at J, with 16 bases between the two ends. The CDR3 bases are TGTGCCAGCAGCCAAGGGCAGATCCCGCAGGGCTATGGCTACACCTTC. Its protein is CASSQGQIPQGYGYTF.